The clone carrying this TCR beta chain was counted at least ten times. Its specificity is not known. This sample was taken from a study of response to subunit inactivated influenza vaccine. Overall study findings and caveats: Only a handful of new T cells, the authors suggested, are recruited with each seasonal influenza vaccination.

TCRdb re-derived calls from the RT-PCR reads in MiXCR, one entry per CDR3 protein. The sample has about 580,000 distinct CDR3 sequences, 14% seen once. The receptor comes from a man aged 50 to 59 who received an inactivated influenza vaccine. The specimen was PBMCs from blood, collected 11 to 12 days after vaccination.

The CDR3 sequence is CASSLTYVQFF. The CDR3, as DNA: TGTGCCAGCAGCTTAACCTACGTGCAGTTCTTC. The V call is TRBV7-2, the J call TRBJ2-1; D gene unclear. Deletions cut 2 bases from V and 12 bases from J, with 8 bases between. The germline V gene has CDR1 SGHTA and CDR2 FQGNSA. The CDR3 extends over 11 amino acids.